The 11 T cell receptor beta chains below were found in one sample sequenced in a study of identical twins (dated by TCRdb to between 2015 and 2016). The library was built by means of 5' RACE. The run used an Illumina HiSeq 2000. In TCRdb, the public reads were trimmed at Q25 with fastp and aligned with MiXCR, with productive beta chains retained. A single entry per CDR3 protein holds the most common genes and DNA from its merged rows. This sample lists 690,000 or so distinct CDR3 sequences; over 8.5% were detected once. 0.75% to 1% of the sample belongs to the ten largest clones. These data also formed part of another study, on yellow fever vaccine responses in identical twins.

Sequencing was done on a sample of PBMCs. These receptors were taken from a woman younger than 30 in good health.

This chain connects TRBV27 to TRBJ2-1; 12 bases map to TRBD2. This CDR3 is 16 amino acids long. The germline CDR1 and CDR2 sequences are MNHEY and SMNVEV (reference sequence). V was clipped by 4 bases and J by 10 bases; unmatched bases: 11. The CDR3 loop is CASSWASGGAQEEQFF. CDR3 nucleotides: TGTGCCAGCAGTTGGGCTAGCGGGGGGGCCCAGGAGGAGCAGTTCTTC.

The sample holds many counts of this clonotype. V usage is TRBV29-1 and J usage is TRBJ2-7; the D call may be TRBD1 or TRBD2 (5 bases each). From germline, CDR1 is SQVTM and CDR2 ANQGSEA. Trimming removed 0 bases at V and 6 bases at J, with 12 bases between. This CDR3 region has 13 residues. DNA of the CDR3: TGCAGCGTTGAAGATAGTGGGGGTAGCGAGCAGTACTTC. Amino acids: CSVEDSGGSEQYF.

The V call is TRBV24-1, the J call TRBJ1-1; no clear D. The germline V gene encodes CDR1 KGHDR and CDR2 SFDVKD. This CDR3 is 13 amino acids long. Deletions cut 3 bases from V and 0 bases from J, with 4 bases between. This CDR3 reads CATSDPMNTEAFF. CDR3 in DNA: TGTGCCACCAGTGATCCGATGAACACTGAAGCTTTCTTT.

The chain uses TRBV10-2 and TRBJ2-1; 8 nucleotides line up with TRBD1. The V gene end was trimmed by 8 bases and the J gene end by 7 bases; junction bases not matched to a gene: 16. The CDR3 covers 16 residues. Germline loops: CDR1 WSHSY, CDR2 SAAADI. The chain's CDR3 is CASERPRTGKSNEQFF. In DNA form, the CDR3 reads TGCGCCAGCGAGCGGCCTCGGACAGGGAAATCTAATGAGCAGTTCTTC.

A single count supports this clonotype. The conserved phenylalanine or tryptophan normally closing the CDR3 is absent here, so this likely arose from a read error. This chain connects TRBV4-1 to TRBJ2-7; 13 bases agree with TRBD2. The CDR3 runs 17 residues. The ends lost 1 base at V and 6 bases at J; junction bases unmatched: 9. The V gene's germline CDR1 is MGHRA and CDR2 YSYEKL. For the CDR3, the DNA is TGCGCCAGCAGCCAAGTTGGGGGGACTAGCGGGATTGGCGAGCAGTACTCC. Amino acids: CASSQVGGTSGIGEQYS.

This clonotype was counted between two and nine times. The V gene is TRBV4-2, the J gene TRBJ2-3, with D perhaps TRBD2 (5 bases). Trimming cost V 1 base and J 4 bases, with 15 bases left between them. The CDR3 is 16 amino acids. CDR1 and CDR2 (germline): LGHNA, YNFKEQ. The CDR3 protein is CASSQGALGGADTQYF. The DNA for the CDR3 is TGTGCCAGCAGCCAAGGAGCCCTCGGAGGCGCAGATACGCAGTATTTT.

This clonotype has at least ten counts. The CDR3 loop is CATSDPWGEKLFF. The CDR3 DNA follows: TGTGCCACCAGTGATCCTTGGGGGGAAAAACTGTTTTTT. The chain carries TRBV24-1 and TRBJ1-4, with TRBD1 as a possible D gene (5 bases). V was clipped by 3 bases and J by 8 bases, with 9 bases between them. The length of the CDR3 is 13 residues. Germline loops: CDR1 KGHDR, CDR2 SFDVKD.

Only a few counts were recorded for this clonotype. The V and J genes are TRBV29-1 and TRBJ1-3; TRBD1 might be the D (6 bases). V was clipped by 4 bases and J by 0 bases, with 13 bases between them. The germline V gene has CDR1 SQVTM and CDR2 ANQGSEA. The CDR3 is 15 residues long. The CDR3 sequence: CSVGPDRVSGNTIYF. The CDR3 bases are TGCAGCGTTGGCCCGGACAGAGTCTCTGGAAACACCATATATTTT. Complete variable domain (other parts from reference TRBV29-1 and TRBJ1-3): SAVISQKPSRDICQRGTSLTIQCQVDSQVTMMFWYRQQPGQSLTLIATANQGSEATYESGFVIDKFPISRPNLTFSTLTVSNMSPEDSSIYLCSVGPDRVSGNTIYFGEGSWLTVV.

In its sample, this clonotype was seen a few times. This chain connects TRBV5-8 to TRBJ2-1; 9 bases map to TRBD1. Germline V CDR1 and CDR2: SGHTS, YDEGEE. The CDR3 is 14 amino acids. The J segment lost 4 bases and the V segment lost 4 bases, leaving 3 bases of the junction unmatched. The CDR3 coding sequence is TGTGCCAGCAGCCGAGGACAGGGGTACAATGAGCAGTTCTTC. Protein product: CASSRGQGYNEQFF.

Here the CDR3 reads CSARMGYEQYF. CDR3 nucleotides: TGCAGTGCTAGAATGGGATACGAGCAGTACTTC. This sequence joins TRBV20-1 and TRBJ2-7; unclear D gene. Germline V gene lookup returns CDR1 DFQATT and CDR2 SNEGSKA (reference sequence). The CDR3 sequence is 11 residues long. Deletions cut 2 bases from V and 4 bases from J, with 6 bases between.

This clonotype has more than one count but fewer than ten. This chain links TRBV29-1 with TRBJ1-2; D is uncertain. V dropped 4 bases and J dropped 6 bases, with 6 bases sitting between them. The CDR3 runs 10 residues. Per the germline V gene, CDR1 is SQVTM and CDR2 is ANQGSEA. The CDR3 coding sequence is TGCAGCGTTGGAGACGATGGCTACACCTTC. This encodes CSVGDDGYTF. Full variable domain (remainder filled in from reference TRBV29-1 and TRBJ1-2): SAVISQKPSRDICQRGTSLTIQCQVDSQVTMMFWYRQQPGQSLTLIATANQGSEATYESGFVIDKFPISRPNLTFSTLTVSNMSPEDSSIYLCSVGDDGYTFGSGTRLTVV.